Given below is one T cell receptor beta chain in context. Via MiXCR, TCRdb re-called the 5' RACE reads, giving one row per CDR3 protein. The repertoire holds about 240,000 distinct CDR3 sequences, with approximately 12% as singletons. This sample was taken from a study of identical twins. V was trimmed by 1 base and J by 0 bases, leaving 9 bases between them. The CDR3 is made up of 15 amino acids. Germline CDR1 is KGHSH and CDR2 is LQKENI. These data also formed part of another study, on yellow fever vaccine responses in identical twins.

The chain recombines TRBV18 with TRBJ1-1; possible D gene TRBD1, 6 bases. This clonotype originated in a woman aged 18 to 35 in good health. The sequenced sample was memory (CD45RO+) T cells sorted from blood. The CDR3 nucleotides read TGTGCCAGCTCACCACTTACAGGGCTGAACACTGAAGCTTTCTTT. This encodes CASSPLTGLNTEAFF.